These 32 T cell receptor beta chains came from one sample sequenced in a study of control samples from healthy donors and cancer patients. Clones were read by immunoSEQ multiplex PCR, and TCRdb kept only the in-frame ones, dropping some. The sample carries roughly 94,000 clones, about four fifths recorded once. Sequencing input: PBMCs. The receptors were sampled from a man in his 70s with lung cancer.

The chain has TRBV7-9 and TRBJ2-5; 8 bases map to TRBD1. J lost 7 bases, V lost 7 bases, and 14 bases had no gene match. Germline V CDR1 and CDR2: SEHNR, FQNEAQ (reference sequence). This CDR3 region has 15 residues. In nucleotides, the CDR3 is TGTGCCAGCATCTTCGGGCGGCAGGGGACAGGGACCCAGTACTTC. This codes for CASIFGRQGTGTQYF.

In its sample, this clone was seen once. The chain joins TRBV9 to TRBJ1-1; D gene ambiguous. Germline CDR1 is SGDLS and CDR2 is YYNGEE. V lost 3 bases and J 4 bases, leaving 16 bases between the germline ends. This CDR3 comprises 15 residues. Here the CDR3 DNA reads TGTGCCAGCAGCGAACCCGGGCCCCGGGCCACTGAAGCTTTCTTT. Translating gives CASSEPGPRATEAFF.

This chain connects TRBV7-9 to TRBJ1-2; a weak D match, TRBD1 (6 bases). Germline loops: CDR1 SEHNR, CDR2 FQNEAQ (reference sequence). CDR3 size: 13 residues. V was shortened by 5 bases and J by 2 bases, with 9 bases between the two germline ends. The DNA of the CDR3 is TGTGCCAGCAGCACCGGACAGAACTATGGCTACACCTTC. It yields the protein CASSTGQNYGYTF.

The V call is TRBV19, the J call TRBJ2-1; the match to TRBD2 covers 14 bases. Germline trimming cut 6 bases from V and 9 bases from J; bases unmatched to any gene: 7. CDR3 size: 15 residues. Germline assignment: CDR1 LNHDA and CDR2 SQIVND (reference sequence). The CDR3: CASSLTSGGAGEQFF. In nucleotides, the CDR3 is TGTGCCAGTAGCCTGACTAGCGGGGGGGCGGGTGAGCAGTTCTTC. Full variable domain (remainder filled in from reference TRBV19 and TRBJ2-1): DGGITQSPKYLFRKEGQNVTLSCEQNLNHDAMYWYRQDPGQGLRLIYYSQIVNDFQKGDIAEGYSVSREKKESFPLTVTSAQKNPTAFYLCASSLTSGGAGEQFFGPGTRLTVL.

This clone appeared once. The V gene is TRBV24-1, the J gene TRBJ1-4, with D possibly being TRBD1 (5 bases). The CDR3 length is 14 residues. The ends were cut back, 3 bases at V and 7 bases at J, with 11 bases in the middle. The germline V gene encodes CDR1 KGHDR and CDR2 SFDVKD. CDR3 sequence reads: CATSDGGVGEKLFF. In DNA form, the CDR3 reads TGTGCCACCAGTGATGGGGGAGTAGGTGAAAAACTGTTTTTT.

The gene calls are TRBV19 and TRBJ1-1; D unresolved. The CDR3 covers 15 residues. V shed 0 bases and J shed 1 base, with 9 bases lying between them. CDR1 and CDR2 (germline): LNHDA, SQIVND (reference sequence). CDR3 nucleotides: TGTGCCAGTAGTATAGATCGGGTCTCGAACACTGAAGCTTTCTTT. This gives the protein CASSIDRVSNTEAFF.

This clone was counted a single time. This chain links TRBV18 with TRBJ2-2; D uncertain. Per germline, CDR1 KGHSH and CDR2 LQKENI. This CDR3 region has 13 residues. Trimming pared 1 base from V and 6 bases from J, leaving 6 bases between. The CDR3 reads CASSPRTPGELFF. Written as DNA, the CDR3 is TGTGCCAGCTCACCACGGACCCCCGGGGAGCTGTTTTTT.

The chain couples TRBV5-1 to TRBJ1-3, with D unresolved. Germline assignment: CDR1 SGHRS and CDR2 YFSETQ. This CDR3 contains 15 residues. Trimming took off 2 bases at V and 4 bases at J, with 13 bases between the two ends. The CDR3 DNA is TGCGCCAGCAGCTTAGAAGCCCTGGGAGGAAACACCATATATTTT. This gives the protein CASSLEALGGNTIYF.

The chain uses TRBV4-3 and TRBJ2-7; 13 bases fit TRBD2. The CDR3 is 17 amino acids. V shed 1 base and J 3 bases; nucleotides not matched to a gene: 6. Germline V gives CDR1 LGHNA, CDR2 YSLEER. In DNA, the CDR3 is TGCGCCAGCAGCCAAGGTACCGGGACTAGCGGGAACTACGAGCAGTACTTC. Protein: CASSQGTGTSGNYEQYF.

The rearrangement uses TRBV19 and TRBJ2-3; 8 nucleotides match TRBD2. V shed 5 bases, J shed 2 bases, and the junction held 9 bases outside the gene matches. The CDR3 length is 16 residues. Germline V gives CDR1 LNHDA, CDR2 SQIVND (reference sequence). This chain's CDR3 is CASSGVGRGATDTQYF. Here the CDR3 DNA reads TGTGCCAGTAGTGGCGTGGGGCGGGGGGCCACAGATACGCAGTATTTT.

CDR3 nucleotide sequence: TGTGCCAGCAGCTCCACATCACAGGGGCGGACTGAAGCTTTCTTT. Translated: CASSSTSQGRTEAFF. This chain links TRBV6-5 with TRBJ1-1, with 7 positions matching TRBD1. The V gene's germline CDR1 is MNHEY and CDR2 SVGAGI. V trimming: 6 bases; J trimming: 5 bases; junction bases outside the gene matches: 12. This CDR3 is built from 15 residues.

The chain recombines TRBV9 with TRBJ2-7; the match to TRBD2 covers 9 bases. V was pared by 2 bases and J by 4 bases, with 4 bases of the junction left unmatched. The CDR3 totals 14 residues. Germline V gene sequence: CDR1 SGDLS, CDR2 YYNGEE. The CDR3 DNA follows: TGTGCCAGCAGCGTCGGCGGGGGGGCATACGAGCAGTACTTC. It translates to CASSVGGGAYEQYF.

The rearrangement uses TRBV10-3 and TRBJ1-4; tentatively, D is TRBD1 (6 bases). Germline V gives CDR1 ENHRY, CDR2 SYGVKD. This CDR3 contains 16 residues. The V and J ends lost 6 bases and 0 bases respectively, with 14 bases between them. CDR3 protein: CAIRAGTSTTNEKLFF. In DNA, the CDR3 is TGTGCCATCAGGGCGGGGACATCGACAACTAATGAAAAACTGTTTTTT.

J is TRBJ2-5 and V is TRBV5-1; a weak D match, TRBD2 (5 bases). Germline V gene data show CDR1 as SGHRS and CDR2 as YFSETQ. There are 16 residues in the CDR3. V was clipped by 4 bases and J by 5 bases, with 21 bases between them. The CDR3 nucleotides read TGCGCCAGCAGCCCGGGCGCGGGTTTTACTTTGGAGACCCAGTACTTC. This gives the protein CASSPGAGFTLETQYF.

The chain recombines TRBV7-2 with TRBJ1-1; D is undetermined. This CDR3 comprises 14 residues. Germline CDR1 and CDR2: SGHTA and FQGNSA. Trimming took 1 base from V and 5 from J, leaving 11 bases between them. CDR3 sequence (DNA): TGTGCCAGCAGCTTAGGCCAGCCGCGGACTGAAGCTTTCTTT. This gives the protein CASSLGQPRTEAFF.

This clone has a handful of counts. This chain links TRBV4-1 with TRBJ2-5; no firm D call. This CDR3 comprises 16 residues. Trimming pared 0 bases from V and 0 bases from J, leaving 11 bases between. Germline loops: CDR1 MGHRA, CDR2 YSYEKL. The CDR3 region has the DNA TGCGCCAGCAGCCAAGACGGCGCTGGGTACCAAGAGACCCAGTACTTC. Its protein is CASSQDGAGYQETQYF.

Here the CDR3 reads CSASSGINEQFF. In DNA form, the CDR3 reads TGCAGTGCTAGTTCGGGAATCAATGAGCAGTTCTTC. The chain links TRBV20-1 to TRBJ2-1, with D possibly matching TRBD2 (5 bases). The CDR3 extends over 12 amino acids. Germline values: CDR1 DFQATT, CDR2 SNEGSKA (reference sequence). Trimming stripped 3 bases from V and 6 bases from J, with 9 bases between.

CDR3: CATSDFDSGSEQFF. DNA of the CDR3: TGTGCCACCAGTGATTTTGACAGCGGTAGTGAGCAGTTCTTC. V gene TRBV24-1 combines with J gene TRBJ2-1, with D possibly called TRBD1 or TRBD2 (5 bases each). V lost 1 base, J lost 9 bases, and 12 bases lay in between. Germline V gene sequence: CDR1 KGHDR, CDR2 SFDVKD. There are 14 residues in the CDR3.

The chain is built from TRBV9 and TRBJ1-1, with D uncertain. Looked up from germline, CDR1 is SGDLS and CDR2 is YYNGEE. V dropped 3 bases and J dropped 3 bases, with 12 bases sitting between them. CDR3 size: 14 residues. The CDR3 coding sequence is TGTGCCAGCAGCGACAATGTTTATGACACTGAAGCTTTCTTT. Protein product: CASSDNVYDTEAFF.

This clone was detected ten times or more. The chain carries TRBV5-1 and TRBJ2-2; the match to TRBD1 covers 9 bases. This CDR3 contains 16 residues. Trimming removed 4 bases from V and 5 bases from J; junction bases left unmatched: 9. Germline CDR1 is SGHRS and CDR2 is YFSETQ. The CDR3 bases are TGCGCCAGCAGCATAGGGACAGGGTCTTGGACCGGGGAGCTGTTTTTT. It specifies CASSIGTGSWTGELFF.

The chain combines TRBV10-1 with TRBJ2-7, with TRBD2 matching 9 bases. Unmatched junction bases numbered 6, after V lost 2 bases and J lost 7 bases. The germline V gene encodes CDR1 WNHNN and CDR2 SYGVQD (reference sequence). The CDR3 covers 14 residues. CDR3 sequence: CASSEAGGVGEQYF. For the CDR3, the DNA is TGCGCCAGCAGTGAGGCGGGGGGGGTTGGGGAGCAGTACTTC.

Comment on this clone: One end of the junction does not line up with germline, which may come from a read error. The chain joins TRBV29-1 to TRBJ2-1, with D uncertain. The CDR3 is 9 amino acids. The germline CDR1 and CDR2 sequences are SQVTM and ANQGSEA. CDR3 in amino acids: CSVDWGQVF. In DNA, the CDR3 is TGCAGCGTTGATTGGGGTCAGGTCTTC.

The V and J genes are TRBV4-2 and TRBJ2-6, with D uncertain. Germline CDR1 reads LGHNA; CDR2 reads YNFKEQ. Deletions cut 0 bases from V and 2 bases from J, with 5 bases between. The CDR3 runs to 15 residues. Here the CDR3 reads CASSQDETGANVLTF. The CDR3 DNA reads as TGTGCCAGCAGCCAAGATGAGACTGGGGCCAACGTCCTGACTTTC.

The chain combines TRBV7-9 with TRBJ1-2; D might be TRBD1 (5 bases). V was clipped by 3 bases and J by 8 bases, with 22 bases between them. Germline V gives CDR1 SEHNR, CDR2 FQNEAQ (reference sequence). The CDR3 has 16 amino acids. The CDR3 DNA is TGTGCCAGCAGCTTCGGGAGCCGGGCAGGGAATGAGGGCTACACCTTC. As protein: CASSFGSRAGNEGYTF.

The chain employs TRBV10-3 and TRBJ2-6; 8 bases agree with TRBD1. The ends lost 8 bases at V and 3 bases at J; junction bases unmatched: 18. The CDR3 length is 19 residues. CDR1 and CDR2 from the germline V gene are ENHRY and SYGVKD. CDR3 in amino acids: CAIGSRGTGDRNGANVLTF. CDR3 in DNA: TGTGCCATCGGGAGTCGGGGTACAGGGGACAGGAATGGGGCCAACGTCCTGACTTTC.

With regard to this clone: This CDR3 fails to terminate in the conserved phenylalanine or tryptophan, so it likely reflects a read error. The chain uses TRBV19 and TRBJ1-5, with D hard to call. The CDR3 is 13 residues long. V lost 5 bases to trimming and J lost 3 bases, with 8 bases between them. CDR1 LNHDA and CDR2 SQIVND come from the germline V gene (reference sequence). CDR3 nucleotide sequence: TGTGCCAGTAGTCTAATCGACAATCAGCCCCAGCATCTT. Its protein product is CASSLIDNQPQHL.

This clone appeared a few times. The chain recombines TRBV3-1 (or the pseudogene TRBV3-2) with TRBJ2-5; possibly TRBD2 for D (6 bases). Germline CDR1 and CDR2: LGHDT and YNNKEL (reference sequence). Trimming pared 2 bases from V and 4 bases from J, leaving 11 bases between. The CDR3 contains 14 residues. CDR3 in amino acids: CASSQTLASETQYF. In nucleotides, the CDR3 is TGTGCCAGCAGCCAAACGCTAGCGTCAGAGACCCAGTACTTC.

On this clone itself: Additional DNA sequences in this sample encode the identical CDR3. V and J are TRBV5-1 and TRBJ2-2; no firm D call. Per germline, CDR1 SGHRS and CDR2 YFSETQ. This CDR3 comprises 13 residues. The ends were cut back, 7 bases at V and 1 base at J, with 8 bases in the middle. CDR3 region: CASSEGNTGELFF. Here the CDR3 DNA reads TGCGCCAGCTCCGAAGGGAACACCGGGGAGCTGTTTTTT.

This sequence joins TRBV29-1 and TRBJ2-2; TRBD1 is a possible D gene (6 bases). Germline-derived CDR1 and CDR2 are SQVTM and ANQGSEA. With 8 bases removed from V and 5 bases from J, the gap between germline ends came to 15 bases. The CDR3 runs 13 residues. CDR3 nucleotides: TGCAGCCATCAGGGGACGGGGACCGGGGAGCTGTTTTTT. This gives the protein CSHQGTGTGELFF.

The chain joins TRBV6-2 or TRBV6-3 to TRBJ1-5, with a possible D match to TRBD1 (6 bases). CDR1 is MNHEY, CDR2 SVGEGT, per germline. The V gene lost 5 bases and the J gene lost 0 bases, with 14 bases spanning the gap. CDR3 length equals 16 residues. CDR3 loop: CASSRPTGDSNQPQHF. In DNA, the CDR3 is TGTGCCAGCAGTCGCCCGACAGGAGATAGCAATCAGCCCCAGCATTTT.

The V and J genes are TRBV18 and TRBJ2-5; D may correspond to TRBD1 or TRBD2 (5 bases each). The CDR3 has 15 residues. Germline CDR1 is KGHSH and CDR2 is LQKENI. Trimming took 1 base from V and 0 from J, leaving 9 bases between them. The CDR3 nucleotides read TGTGCCAGCTCACCACTTTGGGGGTACCAAGAGACCCAGTACTTC. This codes for CASSPLWGYQETQYF.

This clone was observed a few times. This rearrangement joins TRBV7-2 to TRBJ2-7, with 7 nucleotides matching TRBD1. From germline, CDR1 is SGHTA and CDR2 FQGNSA. Losses at the gene ends were 0 bases for V and 6 bases for J; bases not matched to a gene: 14. CDR3 length equals 17 residues. CDR3 DNA sequence: TGTGCCAGCAGCTTAGCAATTGGGGCAGGGGGATCTCTCGAGCAGTACTTC. Protein sequence: CASSLAIGAGGSLEQYF.